Below, 10 T cell receptor beta chains from the same sample are listed, as sequenced in a study of blood T cell repertoires in COVID-19. The repertoire was sequenced with immunoSEQ multiplex PCR; TCRdb's copy has only in-frame clones and lacks some. The sample holds approximately 210,000 clones, about four fifths seen once. Specimen: peripheral blood. These TCRs come from a woman aged 70-85 years with active or convalescent COVID-19.

This clone was observed a few times. This chain uses TRBV27 with TRBJ1-2, with 8 nucleotides matching TRBD1. V lost 6 bases to trimming and J lost 8 bases; unmatched junction nucleotides: 8. CDR1 and CDR2 from the germline V gene are MNHEY and SMNVEV (reference sequence). The CDR3 covers 13 residues. The CDR3 sequence: CASRRTGRSGYTF. The CDR3 region has the DNA TGTGCCAGCAGAAGGACAGGGAGGAGCGGCTACACCTTC.

The V gene is TRBV20-1, the J gene TRBJ1-1, with D tentatively TRBD1 (6 bases). This CDR3 region has 11 residues. V shed 4 bases and J shed 3 bases, with 6 bases lying between them. Germline CDR1 and CDR2: DFQATT and SNEGSKA (reference sequence). The CDR3 region is CSAKGDTEAFF. The CDR3 bases are TGCAGTGCTAAGGGGGACACTGAAGCTTTCTTT.

Notes on this clone: The sample has other DNA sequences that encode this CDR3 too. The chain combines TRBV2 with TRBJ2-1; D perhaps matches TRBD2 (5 bases). The germline V gene encodes CDR1 SNHLY and CDR2 FYNNEI. V lost 5 bases, J lost 4 bases, and 9 bases lay in between. The CDR3 length is 13 residues. The CDR3 nucleotides read TGTGCCAGCAGTACAACTAGTTACAATGAGCAGTTCTTC. Its protein is CASSTTSYNEQFF.

The chain couples TRBV18 to TRBJ2-7; 15 bases agree with TRBD2. Germline V CDR1 and CDR2: KGHSH, LQKENI. Unmatched junction bases numbered 6, after V lost 3 bases and J lost 0 bases. The CDR3 is made up of 18 amino acids. CDR3 sequence: CASSPGLAGGISSYEQYF. CDR3 sequence (DNA): TGTGCCAGCTCACCGGGACTAGCGGGAGGAATAAGCTCCTACGAGCAGTACTTC.

The sample holds one count of this clone. The chain recombines TRBV3-1 (or the pseudogene TRBV3-2) with TRBJ2-7, with D perhaps matching TRBD2 (6 bases). Trimming cost V 4 bases and J 5 bases, with 21 bases left between them. The CDR3 totals 16 residues. Germline lookup yields CDR1 LGHDT and CDR2 YNNKEL (reference sequence). DNA of the CDR3: TGTGCCAGCAGCCCCGGGGGACCCCCAAGAGGAAACGAGCAGTACTTC. It translates to CASSPGGPPRGNEQYF.

J is TRBJ2-5 and V is TRBV19; maybe TRBD2 (5 bases). Germline V gene lookup returns CDR1 LNHDA and CDR2 SQIVND (reference sequence). The CDR3 totals 15 residues. Between the trimmed V and J ends, which lost 3 bases and 5 bases, there was a span of 16 bases. Written as DNA, the CDR3 is TGTGCCAGTAGTATCACTGGGAGTGGTCGGGAGACCCAGTACTTC. It codes for CASSITGSGRETQYF.

This sequence joins TRBV3-1 (or the pseudogene TRBV3-2) and TRBJ2-1, with 14 bases lining up with TRBD2. V trimming: 1 base; J trimming: 0 bases; junction bases outside the gene matches: 8. This CDR3 comprises 20 residues. Germline values: CDR1 LGHDT, CDR2 YNNKEL (reference sequence). CDR3 nucleotide sequence: TGTGCCAGCAGCCAAGTGGGACTAGCGGGAGATAGGAGCTCCTACAATGAGCAGTTCTTC. Translated, it gives CASSQVGLAGDRSSYNEQFF.

The chain combines TRBV6-5 with TRBJ2-4; possibly TRBD2 for D (6 bases). V dropped 5 bases and J dropped 0 bases, with 8 bases sitting between them. This CDR3 comprises 14 residues. Germline V gives CDR1 MNHEY, CDR2 SVGAGI. DNA for the CDR3: TGTGCCAGCAGTCCGGGACTAGCCAAAAACATTCAGTACTTC. Its protein is CASSPGLAKNIQYF.

J is TRBJ1-1 and V is TRBV28; 8 bases map to TRBD1. Germline V gene lookup returns CDR1 MDHEN and CDR2 SYDVKM. The CDR3 runs to 14 residues. J was trimmed by 4 bases and V by 7 bases; bases with no gene match: 8. DNA of the CDR3: TGTGCCAGCACAGGGGGCTTCTTCGGCACTGAAGCTTTCTTT. Residues: CASTGGFFGTEAFF.

The genes are TRBV5-3 and TRBJ2-2, with TRBD2 matching 8 bases. TRBV5-3 carries the ORF label, with uncertain function. The CDR3 contains 17 residues. V was clipped by 1 base and J by 4 bases; unmatched bases: 9. The CDR3, as DNA: TGTGCCAGAAGCTTGTATTCGGGAGGGCCGAGCACCGGGGAGCTGTTTTTT. Translation gives CARSLYSGGPSTGELFF.